One sample yielded the 15 T cell receptor beta chains listed below, sequenced in a study of blood T cell repertoires in COVID-19. Produced via immunoSEQ multiplex PCR; TCRdb's table is partial and in-frame only. The repertoire consists of 190,000 or so clones, with about 86% occurring once and the leading ten covering more than 4%. The sample taken for sequencing was PBMCs or T cells enriched from blood (not recorded which). The receptors stem from a woman under 40 who had been exposed to COVID-19.

The DNA of the CDR3 is TGCAGCGTTGAAAAGGGGGTTTCCTACAATGAGCAGTTCTTC. Residues: CSVEKGVSYNEQFF. This rearrangement joins TRBV29-1 to TRBJ2-1; maybe TRBD1 (6 bases). Germline CDR1 SQVTM, CDR2 ANQGSEA. Trimming took 2 bases from V and 1 from J, leaving 9 bases between them. This CDR3 is 14 amino acids long.

The chain recombines TRBV5-1 with TRBJ2-3; 14 nucleotides line up with TRBD2. The CDR3 totals 18 residues. Germline loops: CDR1 SGHRS, CDR2 YFSETQ. With 0 bases clipped from V and 9 bases from J, the junction kept 12 bases outside the gene matches. CDR3 DNA sequence: TGCGCCAGCAGCTTGGGGACTAGCGGGGGGCCACTTAGGAGCACGCAGTATTTT. Amino acids: CASSLGTSGGPLRSTQYF.

As for this clone: The sample contains more than one DNA sequence encoding this CDR3. This sequence joins TRBV2 and TRBJ1-5; 7 nucleotides match TRBD1. Trimming at V came to 4 bases and at J to 4 bases, leaving 4 bases not matched to a gene. Germline CDR1 SNHLY, CDR2 FYNNEI. The CDR3 spans 14 residues. The CDR3 loop reads CASSGQGGNQPQHF. The CDR3, as DNA: TGTGCCAGCAGTGGACAGGGTGGAAATCAGCCCCAGCATTTT.

The V and J genes are TRBV6-1 and TRBJ1-1; a weak D match, TRBD1 (5 bases). With 1 base removed from V and 1 base from J, the gap between germline ends came to 13 bases. The CDR3 consists of 16 residues. In germline, CDR1 is MNHNS, CDR2 SASEGT. CDR3 sequence: CASSEGGRTPNTEAFF. As DNA, the CDR3 is TGTGCCAGCAGTGAAGGGGGGAGGACCCCGAACACTGAAGCTTTCTTT.

V usage is TRBV2 and J usage is TRBJ2-7; 11 bases map to TRBD1. Trimming cost V 2 bases and J 3 bases; bases outside gene matches: 3. Germline V gene sequence: CDR1 SNHLY, CDR2 FYNNEI. CDR3 length equals 15 residues. The CDR3 bases are TGTGCCAGCAGTGAAAGGGGGACAGGGGGCTACGAGCAGTACTTC. Translated: CASSERGTGGYEQYF. Using reference TRBV2 and TRBJ2-7 for the parts outside the CDR3, the full variable domain is EPEVTQTPSHQVTQMGQEVILRCVPISNHLYFYWYRQILGQKVEFLVSFYNNEISEKSEIFDDQFSVERPDGSNFTLKIRSTKLEDSAMYFCASSERGTGGYEQYFGPGTRLTVT.

The rearrangement links TRBV12-5 to TRBJ2-1; D is perhaps TRBD2 (6 bases). The CDR3 covers 14 residues. CDR1 and CDR2 (germline): LGHNT, FRNRAP. V lost 2 bases and J 6 bases, leaving 11 bases between the germline ends. CDR3 in DNA: TGTGCTAGTGGTTTGACTAGCCGGGTCAATGAGCAGTTCTTC. This encodes CASGLTSRVNEQFF.

The chain couples TRBV11-2 to TRBJ1-6, with TRBD1 matching over 9 bases. Unmatched junction bases numbered 4, after V lost 1 base and J lost 9 bases. Germline loops: CDR1 SGHAT, CDR2 FQNNGV. The CDR3 runs to 15 residues. The CDR3 here is CASSLGPTGGSPLHF. CDR3 sequence (DNA): TGTGCCAGCAGCTTAGGCCCGACAGGGGGTTCACCCCTCCACTTT. The complete variable domain, with remaining parts taken from reference TRBV11-2 and TRBJ1-6, reads EAGVAQSPRYKIIEKRQSVAFWCNPISGHATLYWYQQILGQGPKLLIQFQNNGVVDDSQLPKDRFSAERLKGVDSTLKIQPAKLEDSAVYLCASSLGPTGGSPLHFGNGTRLTVT.

This sequence joins TRBV2 and TRBJ1-5, with a tentative D call TRBD1 (6 bases). This CDR3 spans 15 amino acids. Trimming took 5 bases from V and 0 from J, leaving 11 bases between them. Germline lookup yields CDR1 SNHLY and CDR2 FYNNEI. CDR3 residues: CASSKTGYSNQPQHF. The CDR3 bases are TGTGCCAGCAGTAAGACAGGATATAGCAATCAGCCCCAGCATTTT.

The CDR3 spells CASSLGGGSYNEQFF. The CDR3 DNA reads as TGTGCCAGCAGTTTAGGGGGGGGCTCCTACAATGAGCAGTTCTTC. J is TRBJ2-1 and V is TRBV27, with 7 positions matching TRBD2. Trimming removed 2 bases from V and 0 bases from J; junction bases left unmatched: 1. Germline-derived CDR1 and CDR2 are MNHEY and SMNVEV (reference sequence). This CDR3 has 15 amino acids.

The J gene is TRBJ1-2, the V gene TRBV5-1, with D maybe TRBD1 (6 bases). V shed 0 bases and J shed 6 bases, with 15 bases lying between them. Germline V gives CDR1 SGHRS, CDR2 YFSETQ. The CDR3 sequence is 15 residues long. DNA for the CDR3: TGCGCCAGCAGCTTGGCCCCAAACAGGGTGGATGGCTACACCTTC. Amino acids: CASSLAPNRVDGYTF.

V and J are TRBV15 and TRBJ1-1; 9 bases are shared with TRBD1. CDR3 length: 17 residues. The junction had 12 bases not matched to a gene; V was cut back by 3 bases and J by 4 bases. Germline CDR1 is LNHNV and CDR2 is YYDKDF (reference sequence). CDR3 DNA sequence: TGTGCCACCAGCAGGATGGACAGGGGAAAATTCAGCACTGAAGCTTTCTTT. Its translation: CATSRMDRGKFSTEAFF.

The chain recombines TRBV25-1 with TRBJ2-3; no definite D call. Between the trimmed V and J ends, which lost 3 bases and 3 bases, there was a span of 7 bases. CDR3 length: 13 amino acids. Germline values: CDR1 MGHDK, CDR2 SYGVNS. DNA of the CDR3: TGTGCCAGCAGTGACCCTAGGACAGATACGCAGTATTTT. It encodes CASSDPRTDTQYF. The complete variable domain, with remaining parts taken from reference TRBV25-1 and TRBJ2-3, reads EADIYQTPRYLVIGTGKKITLECSQTMGHDKMYWYQQDPGMELHLIHYSYGVNSTEKGDLSSESTVSRIRTEHFPLTLESARPSHTSQYLCASSDPRTDTQYFGPGTRLTVL.

The chain carries TRBV5-1 and TRBJ1-1, with 9 nucleotides matching TRBD1. CDR3 size: 14 residues. The V gene end was trimmed by 2 bases and the J gene end by 5 bases; junction bases not matched to a gene: 4. Germline V gene lookup returns CDR1 SGHRS and CDR2 YFSETQ. The CDR3 DNA sequence: TGCGCCAGCAGCTTCACAGGGGGCGTGACTGAAGCTTTCTTT. Translation gives CASSFTGGVTEAFF.

The chain combines TRBV7-6 with TRBJ1-4; the D is unclear. The CDR3 runs 17 residues. CDR1 is SGHVS, CDR2 FNYEAQ, per germline. The V gene lost 5 bases and the J gene lost 0 bases, with 16 bases spanning the gap. The CDR3 bases are TGTGCCAGCAGCCCCCGAGAGGTCCGTGCAACTAATGAAAAACTGTTTTTT. Translation: CASSPREVRATNEKLFF. Full variable domain (missing parts from reference TRBV7-6 and TRBJ1-4): GAGVSQSPRYKVTKRGQDVALRCDPISGHVSLYWYRQALGQGPEFLTYFNYEAQQDKSGLPNDRFSAERPEGSISTLTIQRTEQRDSAMYRCASSPREVRATNEKLFFGSGTQLSVL.

V and J are TRBV4-2 and TRBJ1-2; maybe TRBD1 (6 bases). Germline CDR1 reads LGHNA; CDR2 reads YNFKEQ. The CDR3 contains 14 residues. Trimming shortened V by 1 base and J by 4 bases, and 10 bases separated the two germline ends. The CDR3 nucleotides read TGTGCCAGCAGCCAAGCAGGGGACGGCTATGGCTACACCTTC. This translates into CASSQAGDGYGYTF.